This entry lists 14 T cell receptor beta chains sequenced from one sample in a study of blood T cell repertoires in COVID-19 (TCRdb year 2020). Library preparation used the immunoSEQ multiplex PCR assay. Sourced from immuneACCESS, this table was stored by TCRdb with only in-frame sequences that have V and J called. A share of the clones is absent; for the studies checked, an unresolved V gene accounts for under half, and the remainder has no known explanation. This sample holds 250,000 to 300,000 clones; 80% to 85% were observed only once. The ten biggest clones cover over 2.5% of the sample. Material: peripheral blood. Source of these receptors: a woman aged 55-69 years with active or convalescent COVID-19.

The V and J genes are TRBV9 and TRBJ2-3; no firm D call. Germline V gives CDR1 SGDLS, CDR2 YYNGEE. This CDR3 is 16 amino acids long. V shed 0 bases and J shed 2 bases, with 13 bases lying between them. The CDR3 DNA reads as TGTGCCAGCAGCGTAGGGCAACAGTCCCTCACAGATACGCAGTATTTT. Translating it yields CASSVGQQSLTDTQYF.

This clone was seen a single time. The chain recombines TRBV29-1 with TRBJ2-3, with TRBD2 identical over 8 bases. The CDR3 has 14 residues. Germline CDR1 and CDR2: SQVTM and ANQGSEA. V trimming: 3 bases; J trimming: 4 bases; junction bases outside the gene matches: 6. CDR3 protein: CSVDLTSVPDTQYF. CDR3 nucleotide sequence: TGCAGCGTTGACCTGACTAGCGTACCAGATACGCAGTATTTT.

V usage is TRBV24-1 and J usage is TRBJ2-1, with 10 bases that match TRBD1. This CDR3 has 15 amino acids. Trimming took 4 bases from V and 8 from J; bases not matched to a gene: 7. Germline V gives CDR1 KGHDR, CDR2 SFDVKD. CDR3 loop: CATSDPGTGDHEQFF. The DNA of the CDR3 is TGTGCCACCAGTGACCCCGGGACAGGGGACCATGAGCAGTTCTTC.

The chain links TRBV5-8 to TRBJ2-1; D remains ambiguous. The CDR3 contains 15 residues. V lost 4 bases, J lost 0 bases, and 11 bases lay in between. Germline values: CDR1 SGHTS, CDR2 YDEGEE. The CDR3 loop reads CASSRSYSSYNEQFF. Here the CDR3 DNA reads TGTGCCAGCAGCCGGTCTTATAGCTCCTACAATGAGCAGTTCTTC. The full variable domain, its missing parts supplied by reference TRBV5-8 and TRBJ2-1, is EAGVTQSPTHLIKTRGQQATLRCSPISGHTSVYWYQQALGLGLQFLLWYDEGEERNRGNFPPRFSGRQFPNYSSELNVNALELEDSALYLCASSRSYSSYNEQFFGPGTRLTVL.

The CDR3, as DNA: TGTGCCAGCAGCGTAACGGGGGGCGAGCAGTACTTC. Encoded protein: CASSVTGGEQYF. The chain links TRBV9 to TRBJ2-7, with 7 bases identical to TRBD2. The germline V gene encodes CDR1 SGDLS and CDR2 YYNGEE. After removal of 1 base from V and 6 bases from J, the junction contained 1 base not matched to a gene. The length of the CDR3 is 12 residues.

The chain couples TRBV6-5 to TRBJ2-2, with a weak D call TRBD2 (5 bases). Germline V gene data show CDR1 as MNHEY and CDR2 as SVGAGI. The CDR3 has 13 amino acids. V was cut by 11 bases and J by 1 base, with 11 bases left in between. This CDR3 reads CAVDRENTGELFF. The CDR3 nucleotides are TGTGCCGTCGACCGGGAGAACACCGGGGAGCTGTTTTTT.

The chain links TRBV29-1 to TRBJ2-7; maybe TRBD1 (6 bases). CDR3 size: 16 residues. From germline, CDR1 is SQVTM and CDR2 ANQGSEA. Trimming cost V 2 bases and J 2 bases, with 19 bases left between them. The CDR3 region is CSVEWLADQGTYEQYF. The CDR3, as DNA: TGCAGCGTTGAATGGCTAGCTGACCAGGGGACCTACGAGCAGTACTTC.

V usage is TRBV7-2 and J usage is TRBJ1-1; 7 positions agree with TRBD1. V trimming: 1 base; J trimming: 4 bases; junction bases outside the gene matches: 6. The CDR3 loop spans 15 amino acids. Germline CDR1 is SGHTA and CDR2 is FQGNSA. CDR3 DNA: TGTGCCAGCAGCTTAGAAGCAGGGGGGTTCACTGAAGCTTTCTTT. Residues: CASSLEAGGFTEAFF.

This rearrangement joins TRBV18 to TRBJ2-4; 9 nucleotides align to TRBD1. The CDR3 consists of 16 residues. Germline trimming cut 2 bases from V and 2 bases from J; bases unmatched to any gene: 4. The germline CDR1 and CDR2 sequences are KGHSH and LQKENI. CDR3 DNA sequence: TGTGCCAGCTCACCATGGGGACAGGGAACCAAAAACATTCAGTACTTC. Translation gives CASSPWGQGTKNIQYF.

The V call is TRBV7-3, the J call TRBJ1-1, with D tentatively TRBD1 (5 bases). This CDR3 is 15 amino acids long. The germline V gene has CDR1 SGHTA and CDR2 FQGTGA. The V end lost 5 bases, the J end lost 1 base, and 14 bases lay between the germline ends. Written as DNA, the CDR3 is TGTGCCAGCAGCCTACGTCAGGGCTCGAACACTGAAGCTTTCTTT. This codes for CASSLRQGSNTEAFF.

This clone was observed a single time. V and J are TRBV19 and TRBJ2-3, with 13 nucleotides matching TRBD2. The CDR3 length is 19 residues. V lost 9 bases, J lost 0 bases, and 15 bases stayed unmatched. CDR1 LNHDA and CDR2 SQIVND come from the germline V gene (reference sequence). CDR3 sequence (DNA): TGTGCCAGATGTCGCCGTTGGGGGACTAGCGGGGCGAGCACAGATACGCAGTATTTT. Protein sequence: CARCRRWGTSGASTDTQYF.

This chain uses TRBV5-1 with TRBJ1-4; 10 positions match TRBD1. Germline CDR1 is SGHRS and CDR2 is YFSETQ. V lost 0 bases and J lost 4; bases outside the gene matches: 6. The CDR3 is made up of 17 amino acids. DNA for the CDR3: TGCGCCAGCAGCTTGGGGGGACAGGGGACTCGTAATGAAAAACTGTTTTTT. It codes for CASSLGGQGTRNEKLFF.

The chain has TRBV6-6 and TRBJ1-5; no reliable D call. V gave up 0 bases and J gave up 3 bases, with 12 bases separating them. This CDR3 has 16 amino acids. Germline values: CDR1 MNHNY, CDR2 SVGAGI (reference sequence). Here the CDR3 reads CASSYSWPQNNQPQHF. Written as DNA, the CDR3 is TGTGCCAGCAGTTACTCTTGGCCTCAAAACAATCAGCCCCAGCATTTT.

This sequence joins TRBV24-1 and TRBJ2-3; D ambiguous. CDR1 is KGHDR, CDR2 SFDVKD, per germline. The CDR3 spans 17 residues. V gave up 5 bases and J gave up 0 bases, with 17 bases separating them. The CDR3 DNA reads as TGTGCCACCAGTGGACCATGGCAGGATCCTAGCACAGATACGCAGTATTTT. Protein sequence: CATSGPWQDPSTDTQYF.